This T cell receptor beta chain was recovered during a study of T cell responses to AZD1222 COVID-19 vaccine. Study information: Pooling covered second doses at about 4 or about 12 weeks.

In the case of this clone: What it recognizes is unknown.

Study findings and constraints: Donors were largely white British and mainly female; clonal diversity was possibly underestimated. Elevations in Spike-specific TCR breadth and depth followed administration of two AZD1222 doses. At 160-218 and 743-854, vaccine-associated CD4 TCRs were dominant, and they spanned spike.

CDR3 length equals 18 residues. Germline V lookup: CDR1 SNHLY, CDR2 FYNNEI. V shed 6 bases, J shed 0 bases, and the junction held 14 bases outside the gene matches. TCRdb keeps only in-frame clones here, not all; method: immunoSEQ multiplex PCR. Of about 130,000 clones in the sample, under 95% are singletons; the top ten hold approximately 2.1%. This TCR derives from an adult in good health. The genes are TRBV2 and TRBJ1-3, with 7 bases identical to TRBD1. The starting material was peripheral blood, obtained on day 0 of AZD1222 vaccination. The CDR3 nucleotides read TGTGCCAGCAGCAGGTACGCGGGACAGCGAAGCTCTGGAAACACCATATATTTT. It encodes CASSRYAGQRSSGNTIYF. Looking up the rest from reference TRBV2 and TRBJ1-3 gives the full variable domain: EPEVTQTPSHQVTQMGQEVILRCVPISNHLYFYWYRQILGQKVEFLVSFYNNEISEKSEIFDDQFSVERPDGSNFTLKIRSTKLEDSAMYFCASSRYAGQRSSGNTIYFGEGSWLTVV.